The rows below give T cell receptor beta chains drawn from one sample of a study of naive CD8 T cells in extremely preterm neonates. Assay used: immunoSEQ multiplex PCR; TCRdb lists only in-frame clones, some missing. In the table there are 4,900 or so clones, around 97% of which are singletons. Input material: naive CD8+ T cells from cord blood. These receptors all stem from a newborn in good health. Both conserved end residues are part of each CDR3. D genes are given only for firm matches. Only some rows state a clone size, as once, few, many or a class for expanded clones.

size	V	D	J	CDR3	DNA
.	TRBV7-6	.	TRBJ2-3	CASSLAPDIRTQYF	TGTGCCAGCAGCTTAGCGCCGGACATACGAACGCAGTATTTT
.	TRBV18	.	TRBJ1-2	CASSPWSQGTHPGYTF	TGTGCCAGCTCACCATGGTCCCAGGGGACCCACCCTGGCTACACCTTC
.	TRBV27	.	TRBJ2-7	CASSFRRTYEQYF	TGTGCCAGCAGTTTCCGCAGGACCTACGAGCAGTACTTC
.	TRBV2	TRBD2	TRBJ2-1	CASERGAVNEQFF	TGTGCCAGTGAGCGGGGGGCTGTTAATGAGCAGTTCTTC
once	TRBV7-8	TRBD1	TRBJ1-2	CASSLETGTAYGYTF	TGTGCCAGCAGCTTAGAGACCGGGACAGCGTATGGCTACACCTTC
.	TRBV27	TRBD1	TRBJ2-3	CASSSPRQGWGQYF	TGTGCCAGCAGTTCCCCCAGACAGGGTTGGGGGCAGTATTTT
.	TRBV15	.	TRBJ1-4	CATSRDAGIANEKLFF	TGTGCCACCAGCAGAGATGCGGGAATAGCTAATGAAAAACTGTTTTTT
.	TRBV7-8	TRBD1	TRBJ2-5	CASSKDRGGETQYF	TGTGCCAGCAGCAAGGACAGGGGGGGGGAGACCCAGTACTTC
.	TRBV4-1	.	TRBJ1-2	CASSQGGEGTDGYTF	TGCGCCAGCAGCCAAGGCGGGGAGGGAACTGATGGCTACACCTTC
.	TRBV7-9	TRBD1	TRBJ1-1	CASSLGMGDREAFF	TGTGCCAGCAGCTTAGGAATGGGGGACAGGGAAGCTTTCTTT
.	TRBV28	TRBD1	TRBJ1-1	CASSLWVRGRITEAFF	TGTGCCAGCAGTTTATGGGTCAGGGGGCGAATCACTGAAGCTTTCTTT
.	TRBV19	TRBD1	TRBJ1-1	CASIRLPGQGLEVTEAFF	TGTGCCAGTATCCGGCTCCCGGGACAGGGGTTGGAAGTCACTGAAGCTTTCTTT
.	TRBV4-3	.	TRBJ2-7	CASSQVSGQLYF	TGCGCCAGCAGCCAAGTGTCCGGACAGCTCTACTTC
.	TRBV2	.	TRBJ2-2	CASSEQAGNTGELFF	TGTGCCAGCAGTGAACAGGCGGGGAACACCGGGGAGCTGTTTTTT
few	TRBV5-4	TRBD1	TRBJ1-4	CASSLGPGQVTATNEKLFF	TGTGCCAGCAGCTTGGGTCCGGGACAGGTGACAGCAACTAATGAAAAACTGTTTTTT
.	TRBV10-1	.	TRBJ2-1	CASSESLSSYNEQFF	TGCGCCAGCAGTGAAAGCTTAAGCTCCTACAATGAGCAGTTCTTC
.	TRBV30	.	TRBJ2-3	CAWSEAVSTDTQYF	TGTGCCTGGAGTGAGGCGGTTAGCACAGATACGCAGTATTTT
.	TRBV11-2	TRBD2	TRBJ2-2	CASGLAGTGELFF	TGTGCCAGCGGACTAGCGGGCACCGGGGAGCTGTTTTTT
.	TRBV7-3	.	TRBJ1-1	CASSLLANTEAFF	TGTGCCAGCAGCTTATTGGCGAACACTGAAGCTTTCTTT
.	TRBV11-2	.	TRBJ1-4	CASSLNHRNEKLFF	TGTGCCAGCAGCTTAAACCACCGGAATGAAAAACTGTTTTTT
.	TRBV28	TRBD1	TRBJ1-1	CASSLGTGKEAFF	TGTGCCAGCAGTCTCGGGACAGGGAAAGAAGCTTTCTTT
.	TRBV6-5	.	TRBJ2-2	CASSSPLSSTGELFF	TGTGCCAGCAGTTCCCCTCTTAGTTCTACCGGGGAGCTGTTTTTT
.	TRBV6-6	TRBD1	TRBJ2-2	CASSPTGHTGELFF	TGTGCCAGCAGTCCGACAGGGCACACCGGGGAGCTGTTTTTT
.	TRBV9	.	TRBJ2-3	CASSVAAPDTQYF	TGTGCCAGCAGCGTGGCTGCCCCAGATACGCAGTATTTT
.	TRBV5-1	TRBD2	TRBJ2-2	CASRTDGGRRTGELFF	TGCGCCAGCAGGACCGACGGGGGGAGGCGCACCGGGGAGCTGTTTTTT
.	TRBV9	TRBD2	TRBJ2-3	CASSVEPGLGTDTQYF	TGTGCCAGCAGCGTAGAACCGGGACTAGGGACGGATACGCAGTATTTT
.	TRBV30	TRBD2	TRBJ2-3	CAWSSGGADTQYF	TGTGCCTGGAGTAGCGGGGGGGCAGATACGCAGTATTTT
.	TRBV19	.	TRBJ1-6	CASSMSSYNSPLHF	TGTGCCAGTAGTATGAGCTCCTATAATTCACCCCTCCACTTT
.	TRBV5-1	TRBD1	TRBJ2-6	CASSSPGGSTSGANVLTF	TGCGCCAGCAGCTCCCCAGGGGGCTCTACATCTGGGGCCAACGTCCTGACTTTC
.	TRBV19	TRBD1	TRBJ1-2	CASSSRDRASRYYGYTF	TGTGCCAGTAGTTCCCGGGACAGAGCAAGCCGATACTATGGCTACACCTTC
.	TRBV6-6	.	TRBJ1-5	CASSPGANQPQHF	TGTGCCAGCAGTCCGGGAGCCAATCAGCCCCAGCATTTT